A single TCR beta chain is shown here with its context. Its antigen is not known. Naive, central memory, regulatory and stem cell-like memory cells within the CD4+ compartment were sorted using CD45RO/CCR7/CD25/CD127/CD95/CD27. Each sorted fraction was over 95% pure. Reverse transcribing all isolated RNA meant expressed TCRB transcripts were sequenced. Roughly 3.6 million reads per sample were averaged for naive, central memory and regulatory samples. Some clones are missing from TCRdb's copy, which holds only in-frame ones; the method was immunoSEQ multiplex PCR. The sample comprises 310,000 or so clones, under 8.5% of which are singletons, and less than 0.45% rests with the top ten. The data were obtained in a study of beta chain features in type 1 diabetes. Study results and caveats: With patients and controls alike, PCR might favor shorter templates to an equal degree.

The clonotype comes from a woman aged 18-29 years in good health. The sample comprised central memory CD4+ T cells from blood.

DNA of the CDR3: TGTGCCAGCAGCCCAGAGGCTTTCGGGATTGGGCAAAACATTCAGTACTTC. Its protein product is CASSPEAFGIGQNIQYF. The chain combines TRBV7-2 with TRBJ2-4, with D maybe TRBD2 (5 bases). Germline CDR1 is SGHTA and CDR2 is FQGNSA. The CDR3 is 17 amino acids. V was shortened by 5 bases and J by 5 bases, with 22 bases between the two germline ends.